This T cell receptor beta chain stems from a study of cytomegalovirus exposure and HLA in healthy donors. PCR primers comprised 60 Vbeta and 13 Jbeta primers. Libraries were prepared by immunoSEQ multiplex PCR; TCRdb keeps only in-frame clonotypes and omits some of them. The sample table sets out 25,000 to 40,000 clones. The CDR3 is 14 residues long. CDR1 and CDR2 (germline): SEHNR, FQNEAQ (reference sequence). The ends lost 1 base at V and 7 bases at J; junction bases unmatched: 3. The V call is TRBV7-9, the J call TRBJ1-4; 7 nucleotides match TRBD1. This clonotype was obtained from a female donor in good health and CMV-seronegative. Material: PBMCs. In DNA, the CDR3 is TGTGCCAGCAGCTTAGGCCAGGGGGGTGAAAAACTGTTTTTT. As protein: CASSLGQGGEKLFF. The full variable domain, its missing parts supplied by reference TRBV7-9 and TRBJ1-4, is DTGVSQNPRHKITKRGQNVTFRCDPISEHNRLYWYRQTLGQGPEFLTYFQNEAQLEKSRLLSDRFSAERPKGSFSTLEIQRTEQGDSAMYLCASSLGQGGEKLFFGSGTQLSVL.